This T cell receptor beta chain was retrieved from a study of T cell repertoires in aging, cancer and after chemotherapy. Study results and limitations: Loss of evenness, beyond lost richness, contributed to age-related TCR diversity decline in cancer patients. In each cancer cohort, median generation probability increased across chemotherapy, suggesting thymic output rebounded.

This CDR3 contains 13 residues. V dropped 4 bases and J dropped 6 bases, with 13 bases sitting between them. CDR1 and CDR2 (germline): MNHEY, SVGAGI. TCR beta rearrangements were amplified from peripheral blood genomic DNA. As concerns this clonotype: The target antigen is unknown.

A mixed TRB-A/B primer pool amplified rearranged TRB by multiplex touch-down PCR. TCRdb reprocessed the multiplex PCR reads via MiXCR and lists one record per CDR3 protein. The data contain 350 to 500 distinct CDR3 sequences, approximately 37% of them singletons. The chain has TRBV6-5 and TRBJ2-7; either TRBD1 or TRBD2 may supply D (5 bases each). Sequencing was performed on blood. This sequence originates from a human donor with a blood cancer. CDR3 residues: CASSLSGTSEQYF. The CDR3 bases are TGTGCCAGCAGTTTATCAGGGACCAGCGAGCAGTACTTC.